This T cell receptor (beta chain) was identified during a study of CD8 T cells in Susac syndrome. CDR1 is GTSNPN and CDR2 is SVGIG in the germline V gene (reference sequence). V lost 5 bases, J lost 5 bases, and 12 bases lay in between. The CDR3 has 12 amino acids. Random hexamers were used to reverse transcribe the RNA input (about 0.45 to 1 ug). Across 54 Vbeta and 13 Jbeta, TCR beta CDR3 was amplified with immunoSEQ multiplex PCR. One entry per CDR3 protein results from TCRdb running MiXCR on the immunoSEQ multiplex PCR reads. This sample carries around 170,000 distinct CDR3 sequences, around 95% of them seen once, and the ten largest clones take 0.075% to 0.1%. Under recently defined diagnostic criteria, the patients with Susac syndrome qualified as having definite or probable disease. While CD8+ and CD4+ T cells were isolated negatively, TEMRA cells were enriched by FACS.

The V call is TRBV30, the J call TRBJ2-5; possibly TRBD1 for D (6 bases). This receptor was identified in a human donor with Susac syndrome. The sequenced sample consisted of CD4+ T cells from PBMCs. Here the CDR3 DNA reads TGTGCCTGGGGACAGTCCTCGGAGACCCAGTACTTC. This sequence encodes CAWGQSSETQYF.